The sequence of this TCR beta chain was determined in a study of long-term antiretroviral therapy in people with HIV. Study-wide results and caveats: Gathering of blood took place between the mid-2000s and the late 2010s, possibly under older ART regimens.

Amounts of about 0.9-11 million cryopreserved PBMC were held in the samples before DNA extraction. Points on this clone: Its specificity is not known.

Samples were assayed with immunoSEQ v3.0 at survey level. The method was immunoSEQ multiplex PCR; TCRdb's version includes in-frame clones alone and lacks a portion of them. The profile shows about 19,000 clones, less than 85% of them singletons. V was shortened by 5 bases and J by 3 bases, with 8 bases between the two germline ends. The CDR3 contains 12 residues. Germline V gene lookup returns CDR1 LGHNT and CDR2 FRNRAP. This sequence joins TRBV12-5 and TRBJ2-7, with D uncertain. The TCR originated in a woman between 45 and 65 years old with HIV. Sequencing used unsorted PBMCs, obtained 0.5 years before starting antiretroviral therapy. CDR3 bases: TGTGCTAGTGGTCCCCTTGACTACGAGCAGTACTTC. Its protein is CASGPLDYEQYF.